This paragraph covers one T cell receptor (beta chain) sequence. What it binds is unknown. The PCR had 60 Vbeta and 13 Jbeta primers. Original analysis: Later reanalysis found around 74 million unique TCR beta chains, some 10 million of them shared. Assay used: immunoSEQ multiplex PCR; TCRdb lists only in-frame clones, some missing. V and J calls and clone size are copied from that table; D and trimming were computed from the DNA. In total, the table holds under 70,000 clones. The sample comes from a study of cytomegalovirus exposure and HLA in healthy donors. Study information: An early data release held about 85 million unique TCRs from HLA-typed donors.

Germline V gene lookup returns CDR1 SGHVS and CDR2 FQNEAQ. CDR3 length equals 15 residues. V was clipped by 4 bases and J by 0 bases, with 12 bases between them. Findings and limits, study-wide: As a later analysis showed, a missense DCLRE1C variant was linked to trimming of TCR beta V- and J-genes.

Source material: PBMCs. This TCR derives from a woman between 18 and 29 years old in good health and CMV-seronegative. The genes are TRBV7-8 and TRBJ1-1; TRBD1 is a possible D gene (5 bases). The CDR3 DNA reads TGTGCCAGCAGCTGGGCAGGGAGGATGAACACTGAAGCTTTCTTT. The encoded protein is CASSWAGRMNTEAFF.